This paragraph covers one TCR beta chain sequence. Its cognate antigen is unknown. TCRdb keeps only in-frame clones here, not all; method: immunoSEQ multiplex PCR. The sample consists of about 56,000 clones, around 90% of them appearing once. This entry comes from a study of cytomegalovirus exposure and HLA in healthy donors. Study results and limitations: Cytomegalovirus association was listed for around 180 TCR beta chains.

The clonotype was recovered from a man between 18 and 29 years old in good health and CMV-seronegative. Material for sequencing was PBMCs.

The CDR3 here is CASSPQTPSGGYTF. The CDR3 DNA reads as TGTGCCAGCAGCCCCCAGACACCTTCGGGAGGCTACACCTTC. This chain links TRBV6-5 with TRBJ1-2; D gene unclear. Trimming cost V 6 bases and J 8 bases, with 19 bases left between them. This CDR3 comprises 14 residues. Germline loops: CDR1 MNHEY, CDR2 SVGAGI.